This passage covers 21 T cell receptor beta chains from one sample sequenced in a study of T-cell memory formation after mild COVID-19. TCRdb processed the 5' RACE reads anew with MiXCR; each CDR3 protein has one entry. The sample records about 290,000 distinct CDR3 sequences, roughly 15% being singletons. What was sequenced was PBMCs or a T cell subset sorted from them (not recorded which). Source of these receptors: a man aged 18 to 30 who had mild COVID-19 (a few samples of this study predate the infection). Cell type and time point are not known.

This clonotype appeared a few times. For the CDR3, the DNA is TGTGCCAGTAGTAACCTCCAAGAGACCCAGTACTTC. Translating it yields CASSNLQETQYF. The chain is built from TRBV19 and TRBJ2-5; D is undetermined. The V and J ends lost 4 bases and 1 base respectively, with 4 bases between them. CDR3 length: 12 amino acids. Germline V gives CDR1 LNHDA, CDR2 SQIVND (reference sequence).

This clonotype occurred a few times. V usage is TRBV29-1 and J usage is TRBJ1-2; 8 nucleotides line up with TRBD1. This CDR3 has 13 residues. Germline assignment: CDR1 SQVTM and CDR2 ANQGSEA. Trimming removed 6 bases from V and 1 base from J; junction bases left unmatched: 4. Here the CDR3 DNA reads TGCAGCGTGGGGACAGGCCTTAACTATGGCTACACCTTC. Translation gives CSVGTGLNYGYTF.

V is TRBV29-1 and J is TRBJ2-2; a possible D gene is TRBD1 (5 bases). The CDR3 is 13 residues long. Germline V CDR1 and CDR2: SQVTM, ANQGSEA. The V gene lost 3 bases and the J gene lost 0 bases, with 5 bases spanning the gap. DNA for the CDR3: TGCAGCGTTGACAGGGCGAACACCGGGGAGCTGTTTTTT. This codes for CSVDRANTGELFF.

This clonotype has only a few counts. The rearrangement links TRBV6-4 to TRBJ2-3, with D perhaps TRBD2 (7 bases). CDR1 is MRHNA and CDR2 is SNTAGT in the germline V gene. The CDR3 extends over 15 amino acids. The germline V and J ends were trimmed by 0 bases and 6 bases, with 13 bases remaining between them. CDR3: CASSDSIGGPDTQYF. The CDR3 DNA is TGTGCCAGCAGTGACTCGATCGGGGGGCCGGATACGCAGTATTTT.

V and J are TRBV15 and TRBJ1-2, with 7 bases that match TRBD1. The ends lost 5 bases at V and 0 bases at J; junction bases unmatched: 9. CDR1 LNHNV and CDR2 YYDKDF come from the germline V gene (reference sequence). This CDR3 contains 16 residues. The CDR3: CATSPGTAKANYGYTF. The CDR3 region has the DNA TGTGCCACCAGCCCCGGGACAGCAAAAGCTAACTATGGCTACACCTTC. Using reference TRBV15 and TRBJ1-2 for the parts outside the CDR3, the full variable domain is DAMVIQNPRYQVTQFGKPVTLSCSQTLNHNVMYWYQQKSSQAPKLLFHYYDKDFNNEADTPDNFQSRRPNTSFCFLDIRSPGLGDTAMYLCATSPGTAKANYGYTFGSGTRLTVV.

This rearrangement joins TRBV27 to TRBJ2-7; D ambiguous. The V end was cut by 4 bases, the J end by 3 bases, with 10 bases between. CDR1 is MNHEY and CDR2 is SMNVEV in the germline V gene (reference sequence). CDR3 length equals 13 residues. CDR3 region: CASSSYLGYEQYF. The CDR3 DNA is TGTGCCAGCAGTTCCTATTTGGGCTACGAGCAGTACTTC.

The CDR3 DNA sequence: TGCGCCAGCAGCTCTGGACTAGCGGGGGTCTCGGAGACCCAGTACTTC. Translated: CASSSGLAGVSETQYF. The V gene is TRBV5-1, the J gene TRBJ2-5, with TRBD2 matching over 13 bases. The junction had 7 bases not matched to a gene; V was cut back by 3 bases and J by 5 bases. Germline V lookup: CDR1 SGHRS, CDR2 YFSETQ. CDR3 length: 16 residues.

The V and J genes are TRBV7-6 and TRBJ2-2; D gene ambiguous. Trimming removed 5 bases from V and 8 bases from J, with 6 bases in between. This CDR3 region has 11 residues. Germline V gene sequence: CDR1 SGHVS, CDR2 FNYEAQ. This CDR3 is CASSAQGELFF. CDR3 sequence (DNA): TGTGCCAGCAGCGCCCAGGGGGAGCTGTTTTTT.

J is TRBJ2-3 and V is TRBV29-1; no clear D. This CDR3 region has 12 residues. The V end was cut by 5 bases, the J end by 0 bases, with 6 bases between. Germline V CDR1 and CDR2: SQVTM, ANQGSEA. CDR3 DNA: TGCAGCGTTTTTTGGAGCACAGATACGCAGTATTTT. It specifies CSVFWSTDTQYF.

Concerning this clonotype: The germline gene is not matched at one end of the junction; a read error may be the cause. The rearrangement links TRBV6-5 to TRBJ1-4; 8 bases map to TRBD1. This CDR3 spans 16 amino acids. Germline V lookup: CDR1 MNHEY, CDR2 SVGAGI. The CDR3: CANSYSAGTGGEKLFF. CDR3 nucleotides: TGTGCCAACAGTTACTCCGCCGGGACAGGTGGCGAAAAACTGTTTTTT.

The rearrangement uses TRBV6-2 or TRBV6-3 and TRBJ2-7; weak D call: TRBD2 (5 bases). Between the trimmed V and J ends, which lost 2 bases and 1 base, there was a span of 15 bases. Germline CDR1 reads MNHEY; CDR2 reads SVGEGT. The CDR3 length is 16 residues. The CDR3 here is CASSYRRHAGSYEQYF. CDR3 in DNA: TGTGCCAGCAGTTACCGCCGACACGCGGGTTCCTACGAGCAGTACTTC.

This clonotype was found many times. V and J are TRBV10-3 and TRBJ1-5; tentative D call: TRBD1 (5 bases). Between the trimmed V and J ends, which lost 7 bases and 5 bases, there was a span of 12 bases. This CDR3 is built from 13 residues. The germline gives CDR1 ENHRY, CDR2 SYGVKD. The DNA of the CDR3 is TGTGCCATCACCCCTGGACAAGATCAGCCCCAGCATTTT. Its translation is CAITPGQDQPQHF.

This clonotype was found a few times. The V and J genes are TRBV12-3 or TRBV12-4 and TRBJ1-4; 8 nucleotides align to TRBD1. V was clipped by 5 bases and J by 3 bases; unmatched bases: 8. The CDR3 has 16 amino acids. CDR3 DNA: TGTGCCAGCAGTGCACCAGGGGGCACGGCTAATGAAAAACTGTTTTTT. It specifies CASSAPGGTANEKLFF.

This clonotype was counted only a few times. The CDR3: CATNSGLNTEAFF. The DNA for the CDR3 is TGTGCCACCAACTCGGGCTTGAACACTGAAGCTTTCTTT. The V gene is TRBV12-3 or TRBV12-4, the J gene TRBJ1-1; D call uncertain. The V end was cut by 10 bases, the J end by 0 bases, with 12 bases between. The CDR3 runs 13 residues.

In this sample, this clonotype turned up a few times. This chain joins TRBV5-6 and TRBJ2-3; D is unresolved. Trimming took off 0 bases at V and 6 bases at J, with 20 bases between the two ends. This CDR3 region has 17 residues. Germline CDR1 and CDR2: SGHDT and YYEEEE. The CDR3 sequence: CASSLGRRSWAADTQYF. CDR3 nucleotide sequence: TGTGCCAGCAGCTTGGGGCGTCGGAGTTGGGCCGCGGATACGCAGTATTTT.

In this sample, this clonotype turned up many times. The chain combines TRBV7-2 with TRBJ1-2; D is unclear. CDR1 and CDR2 (germline): SGHTA, FQGNSA. This CDR3 has 10 residues. Trimming took off 8 bases at V and 8 bases at J, with 9 bases between the two ends. The DNA for the CDR3 is TGTGCCAGCGGGCGCGACGGCTACACCTTC. This sequence encodes CASGRDGYTF.

The rearrangement joins TRBV10-3 to TRBJ1-5; TRBD1 aligns across 8 bases. CDR1 and CDR2 (germline): ENHRY, SYGVKD. The CDR3 totals 15 residues. J was trimmed by 2 bases and V by 5 bases; bases with no gene match: 5. The CDR3 sequence is CAISTGGNGNQPQHF. CDR3 bases: TGTGCCATCAGTACAGGGGGAAATGGCAATCAGCCCCAGCATTTT.

The gene calls are TRBV7-2 and TRBJ1-2; D may be TRBD1 (6 bases). V lost 4 bases to trimming and J lost 1 base, with 13 bases between them. Germline-derived CDR1 and CDR2 are SGHTA and FQGNSA. The CDR3 runs 15 residues. CDR3 nucleotide sequence: TGTGCCAGCAGCTCTACAGGGCCGAATAACTATGGCTACACCTTC. It yields the protein CASSSTGPNNYGYTF.

This clonotype showed up just a few times. This sequence joins TRBV7-3 and TRBJ2-3; 8 nucleotides agree with TRBD2. The CDR3 totals 16 residues. V shed 5 bases, J shed 1 base, and the junction held 8 bases outside the gene matches. Germline V CDR1 and CDR2: SGHTA, FQGTGA. This CDR3 reads CASSGSAGGGTDTQYF. The CDR3 DNA is TGTGCCAGCAGCGGCTCGGCGGGGGGTGGCACAGATACGCAGTATTTT.

This clonotype was picked up a small number of times. V and J are TRBV9 and TRBJ2-3; no definite D call. The CDR3 is 14 amino acids. Deletions cut 0 bases from V and 5 bases from J, with 10 bases between. The germline gives CDR1 SGDLS, CDR2 YYNGEE. CDR3 amino acids: CASSVAAFEDTQYF. The DNA for the CDR3 is TGTGCCAGCAGCGTAGCGGCCTTTGAAGATACGCAGTATTTT.

The chain links TRBV7-9 to TRBJ2-5; 9 bases fit TRBD1. V shed 0 bases, J shed 3 bases, and the junction held 2 bases outside the gene matches. This CDR3 contains 15 residues. Per the germline V gene, CDR1 is SEHNR and CDR2 is FQNEAQ (reference sequence). The CDR3 region has the DNA TGTGCCAGCAGCTTAGCTAGGACAGGGGAAGAGACCCAGTACTTC. Its protein product is CASSLARTGEETQYF.